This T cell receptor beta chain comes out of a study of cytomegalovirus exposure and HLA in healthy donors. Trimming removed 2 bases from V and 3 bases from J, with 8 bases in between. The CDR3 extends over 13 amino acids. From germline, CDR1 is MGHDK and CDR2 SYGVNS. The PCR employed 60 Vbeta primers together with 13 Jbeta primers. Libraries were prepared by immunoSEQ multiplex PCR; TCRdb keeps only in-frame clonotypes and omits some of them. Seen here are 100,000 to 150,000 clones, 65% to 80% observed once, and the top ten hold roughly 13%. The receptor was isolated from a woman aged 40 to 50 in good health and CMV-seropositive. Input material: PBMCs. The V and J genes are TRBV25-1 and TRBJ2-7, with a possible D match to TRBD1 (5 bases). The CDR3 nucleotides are TGTGCCAGCAGTGAAGGGGCCATCTACGAGCAGTACTTC. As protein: CASSEGAIYEQYF.